The rows below give T cell receptor beta chains drawn from one sample of a study of blood T cell repertoires in COVID-19. Repertoires were generated with immunoSEQ multiplex PCR, while TCRdb's copy carries only in-frame clones and drops some. This sample has roughly 67,000 clones; roughly nine tenths occur once, and the top ten carry 3.5% to 5%. Sequencing was performed on peripheral blood. Receptors were obtained from a man between 45 and 60 years old with active COVID-19. CDR3s include the opening cysteine and the closing phenylalanine or tryptophan. The D gene is left open where the match is weak. Some rows mark clone size as missing; the rest say once, few, many or name a class of expanded clone.

CASSVPWAPGELFF	TGTGCCAGCAGCGTCCCCTGGGCGCCCGGGGAGCTGTTTTTT	NA	TRBJ2-2	TRBV7-2	NA
CASSLGGGGGGDEQFF	TGTGCCAGCAGCTTAGGTGGGGGTGGGGGAGGCGATGAGCAGTTCTTC	NA	TRBJ2-1	TRBV11-3	NA
CASSLLGGGEQFF	TGTGCCAGCAGCTTACTCGGGGGAGGCGAGCAGTTCTTC	NA	TRBJ2-1	TRBV11-2	NA
CASSSRSTEAFF	TGTGCCAGCAGTTCCAGGTCCACTGAAGCTTTCTTT	NA	TRBJ1-1	TRBV6-2/TRBV6-3	NA
CASSVGVALYQETQYF	TGTGCCAGCAGCGTAGGAGTAGCGCTGTACCAAGAGACCCAGTACTTC	NA	TRBJ2-5	TRBV9	NA
CASSVTGFQNIQYF	TGTGCCAGTAGTGTCACAGGGTTCCAAAACATTCAGTACTTC	NA	TRBJ2-4	TRBV19	NA
CASSRPRLASSYNEQFF	TGTGCCAGCTCCCGACCGAGACTAGCGAGCTCCTACAATGAGCAGTTCTTC	medium-sized	TRBJ2-1	TRBV18	TRBD2
CASSSQGTEYNEQFF	TGTGCCAGCAGCTCACAGGGGACGGAATACAATGAGCAGTTCTTC	NA	TRBJ2-1	TRBV9	TRBD1
CASSLWGTTEAFF	TGTGCCAGCAGTTTATGGGGCACCACTGAAGCTTTCTTT	NA	TRBJ1-1	TRBV12-3/TRBV12-4	NA
CASSYRGTDTQYF	TGTGCCAGCAGCTACAGGGGCACAGATACGCAGTATTTT	NA	TRBJ2-3	TRBV5-6	NA
CASSLYRVPANTGELFF	TGTGCCAGCAGCTTGTACAGGGTGCCGGCGAACACCGGGGAGCTGTTTTTT	NA	TRBJ2-2	TRBV13	NA